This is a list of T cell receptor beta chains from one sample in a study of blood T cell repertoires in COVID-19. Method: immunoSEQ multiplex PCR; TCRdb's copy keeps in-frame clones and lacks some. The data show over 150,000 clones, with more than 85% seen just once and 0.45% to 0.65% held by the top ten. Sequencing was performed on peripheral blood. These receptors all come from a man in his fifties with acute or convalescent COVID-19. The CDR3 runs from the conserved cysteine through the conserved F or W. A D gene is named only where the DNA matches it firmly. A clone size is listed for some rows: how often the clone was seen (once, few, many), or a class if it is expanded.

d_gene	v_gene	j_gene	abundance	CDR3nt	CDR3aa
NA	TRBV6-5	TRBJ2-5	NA	TGTGCCAGCACCCTGGACAGAAAAGAGACCCAGTACTTC	CASTLDRKETQYF
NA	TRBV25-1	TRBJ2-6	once	TGTGCCAGCAGTCGGGAGGGGGCCGGGGCCAACGTCCTGACTTTC	CASSREGAGANVLTF
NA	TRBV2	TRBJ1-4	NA	TGTGCCAGCAGTCAGGAGGGACCGGCTGAACTGTTTTTT	CASSQEGPAELFF
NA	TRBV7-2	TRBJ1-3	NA	TGTGCCAGCACCTCCCGACACGTCAGAAACACCATATATTTT	CASTSRHVRNTIYF
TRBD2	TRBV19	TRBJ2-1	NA	TGTGCCAGTAGTAAACCGGGACTAGTCCAGAATGAGCAGTTCTTC	CASSKPGLVQNEQFF
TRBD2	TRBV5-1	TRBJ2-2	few	TGCGCCAGCAGTAGGGAGGGCGCGAACACCGGGGAGCTGTTTTTT	CASSREGANTGELFF
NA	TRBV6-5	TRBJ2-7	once	TGTGCCAGCAGCAGTATTCGGAGGGCCGGTTTCCAGCAGTACTTC	CASSSIRRAGFQQYF
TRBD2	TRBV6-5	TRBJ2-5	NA	TGTGCCAGCAGTTACTCACGAGCGGGGGGCCGGTGGCCCCAGTACTTC	CASSYSRAGGRWPQYF
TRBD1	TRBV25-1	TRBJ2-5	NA	TGTGCCAGCAGTGATGGGACAGGGGCCCCCCGGGAGACCCAGTACTTC	CASSDGTGAPRETQYF
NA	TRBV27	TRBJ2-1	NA	TGTGCCAGCAGTTTCGCAGGGTCTCCCTACAATGAGCAGTTCTTC	CASSFAGSPYNEQFF
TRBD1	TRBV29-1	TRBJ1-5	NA	TGCAGCGTAGCTACAGGGGGCGGCAATCAGCCCCAGCATTTT	CSVATGGGNQPQHF
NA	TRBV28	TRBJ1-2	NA	TGTGCCAGCAGTTCCACGGGGAACTATGGCTACACCTTC	CASSSTGNYGYTF
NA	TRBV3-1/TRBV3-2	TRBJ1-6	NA	TGTGCCAGCAGCCAAATGGGGGCTAGCTCCTATAATTCACCCCTCCACTTT	CASSQMGASSYNSPLHF
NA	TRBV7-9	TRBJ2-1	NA	TGTGCCAGCAGCGAACCGACTATCTACAATGAGCAGTTCTTC	CASSEPTIYNEQFF
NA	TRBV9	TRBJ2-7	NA	TGTGCCAGCAGCGTAGGAGTGGAGTACGAGCAGTACTTC	CASSVGVEYEQYF
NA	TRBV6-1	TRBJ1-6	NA	TGTGCCAGCAGTGACGCCCGTACGCTAGTTTTAGACTCCTATAATTCACCCCTCCACTTT	CASSDARTLVLDSYNSPLHF
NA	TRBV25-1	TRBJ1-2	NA	TGTGCCAGCAGTGGATCCCTCCGGGGGGGTGGCTACACCTTC	CASSGSLRGGGYTF
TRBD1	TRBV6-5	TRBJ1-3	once	TGTGCCAGCAGTTATGACAGGGGCTTGGCTGGAAACACCATATATTTT	CASSYDRGLAGNTIYF
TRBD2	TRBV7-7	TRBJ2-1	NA	TGTGCTAGCAGCCCCATAGCGGGGGGGCTTACGAATGAGCAGTTCTTC	CASSPIAGGLTNEQFF
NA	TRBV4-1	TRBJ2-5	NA	TGCGCCAGCAGCCAAAAGGGCAGGGGCCAAGAGACCCAGTACTTC	CASSQKGRGQETQYF
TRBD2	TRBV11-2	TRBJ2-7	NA	TGTGCCAGCAGCTTCGGTAGCGGGAGACGGGGCGAGCAGTACTTC	CASSFGSGRRGEQYF
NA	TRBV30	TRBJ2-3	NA	TGTGCCTGGGACTATCTCAGCACAGATACGCAGTATTTT	CAWDYLSTDTQYF
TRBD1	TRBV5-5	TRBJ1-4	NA	TGTGCCAGCAGCGCGGACAGGGGGGTTTGGGAAAAACTGTTTTTT	CASSADRGVWEKLFF
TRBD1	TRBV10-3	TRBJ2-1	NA	TGTGCCATCAGTGAGCCAGGACAGGCTGGGTTCTTC	CAISEPGQAGFF
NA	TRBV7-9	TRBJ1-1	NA	TGTGCCAGCAGCTTAGCAGCGACAGGCAGAGGGTACACTGAAGCTTTCTTT	CASSLAATGRGYTEAFF
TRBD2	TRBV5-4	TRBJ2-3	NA	TGTGCCAGCAGCCCAAGGACTAGCGGGACGTTCACAGATACGCAGTATTTT	CASSPRTSGTFTDTQYF
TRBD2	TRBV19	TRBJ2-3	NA	TGTGCCAGTAGTACAGGAAGCGGGAGGCCCACAGATACGCAGTATTTT	CASSTGSGRPTDTQYF
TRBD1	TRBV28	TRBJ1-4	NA	TGTGCCAGCAGGGAGACAGGGCGAAATGAAAAACTGTTTTTT	CASRETGRNEKLFF
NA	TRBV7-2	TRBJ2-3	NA	TGTGCCAGCAGCTCCCTCCCAGGTTTCGGTGCAGATACGCAGTATTTT	CASSSLPGFGADTQYF
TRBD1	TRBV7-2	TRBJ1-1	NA	TGTGCCAGCAGCCTCAGGGACAGACCAAACACTGAAGCTTTCTTT	CASSLRDRPNTEAFF
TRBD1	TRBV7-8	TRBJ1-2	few	TGTGCCAGCAGCCCTACTCAAGGGACAGGGTTGGACTATGGCTACACCTTC	CASSPTQGTGLDYGYTF
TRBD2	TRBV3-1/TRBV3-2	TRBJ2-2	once	TGTGCCAGCAGCCCCAGACTAGCGGGAGACACCGGGGAGCTGTTTTTT	CASSPRLAGDTGELFF
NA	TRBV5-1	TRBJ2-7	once	TGCGCCAGCAGCCTAGACTACGAGCAGTACTTC	CASSLDYEQYF
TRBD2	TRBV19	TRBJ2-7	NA	TGTGCCAGTACCTCTAGCGGGATCTACGAGCAGTACTTC	CASTSSGIYEQYF
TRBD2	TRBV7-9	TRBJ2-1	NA	TGTGCCAGCAGCTTAGTTGGAGCGGGGTACAATGAGCAGTTCTTC	CASSLVGAGYNEQFF
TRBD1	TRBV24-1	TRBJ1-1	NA	TGTGCCACCAGTGCCCGGGACAGGGCGAGCACTGAAGCTTTCTTT	CATSARDRASTEAFF
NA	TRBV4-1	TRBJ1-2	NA	TGCGCCAGCAGCCAAGATAGTGCGAAAAACTATGGCTACACCTTC	CASSQDSAKNYGYTF
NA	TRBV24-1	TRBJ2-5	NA	TGTGCCACCAGTGAATCATTGGAAGGGGTAGAGACCCAGTACTTC	CATSESLEGVETQYF
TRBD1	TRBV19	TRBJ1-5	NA	TGTGCCAGTAGTATGGGACAGGGGAATCAGCCCCAGCATTTT	CASSMGQGNQPQHF
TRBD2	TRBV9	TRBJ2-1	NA	TGTGCCAGCAGCGTTTCTCCCTCTAGCGGAGCCTACAATGAGCAGTTCTTC	CASSVSPSSGAYNEQFF
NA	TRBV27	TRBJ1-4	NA	TGTGCCAGCAGTTTTGGCAGGGTTGGCGAAAAACTGTTTTTT	CASSFGRVGEKLFF
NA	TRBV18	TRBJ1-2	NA	TGTGCCAGCTCTCCCCAGGGTCCGGAGGGGACTGGCTACACCTTC	CASSPQGPEGTGYTF
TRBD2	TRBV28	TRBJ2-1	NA	TGTGCCAGTCTTAGCGGGAGGGCCTCGAATGAGCAGTTCTTC	CASLSGRASNEQFF
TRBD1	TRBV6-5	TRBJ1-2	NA	TGTGCCATTGAATCCGGACAGGGCGGGGGCTACACCTTC	CAIESGQGGGYTF
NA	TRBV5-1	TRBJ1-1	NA	TGCGCCAGCAGCCAGACAACAGGGACCAACACTGAAGCTTTCTTT	CASSQTTGTNTEAFF
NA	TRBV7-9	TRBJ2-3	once	TGTGCCAGCAGCCCCTTCGGGTCCCCAGATACGCAGTATTTT	CASSPFGSPDTQYF
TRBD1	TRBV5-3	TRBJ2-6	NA	TGTGCCAGAAGCTTGGAAAGGGACAGGGCTGGGGCCAACGTCCTGACTTTC	CARSLERDRAGANVLTF
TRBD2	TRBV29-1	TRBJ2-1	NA	TGCAGCGCCCCCCGTCCGGGCAGAGAAGCTAGCGGGAGACTAAATGAGCAGTTCTTC	CSAPRPGREASGRLNEQFF